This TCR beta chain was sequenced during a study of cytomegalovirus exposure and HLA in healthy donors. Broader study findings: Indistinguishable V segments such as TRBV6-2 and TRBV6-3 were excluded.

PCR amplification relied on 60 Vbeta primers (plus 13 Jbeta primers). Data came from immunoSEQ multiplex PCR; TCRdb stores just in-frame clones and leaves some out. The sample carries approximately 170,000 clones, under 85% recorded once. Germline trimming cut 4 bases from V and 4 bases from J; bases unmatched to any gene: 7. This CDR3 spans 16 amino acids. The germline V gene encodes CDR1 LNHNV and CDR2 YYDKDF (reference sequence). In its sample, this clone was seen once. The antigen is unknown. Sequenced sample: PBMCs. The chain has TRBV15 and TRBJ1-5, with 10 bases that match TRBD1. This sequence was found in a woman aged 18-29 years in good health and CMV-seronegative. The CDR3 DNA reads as TGTGCCACCAGCACTAGACAGGGGGCGGGTAATCAGCCCCAGCATTTT. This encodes CATSTRQGAGNQPQHF.